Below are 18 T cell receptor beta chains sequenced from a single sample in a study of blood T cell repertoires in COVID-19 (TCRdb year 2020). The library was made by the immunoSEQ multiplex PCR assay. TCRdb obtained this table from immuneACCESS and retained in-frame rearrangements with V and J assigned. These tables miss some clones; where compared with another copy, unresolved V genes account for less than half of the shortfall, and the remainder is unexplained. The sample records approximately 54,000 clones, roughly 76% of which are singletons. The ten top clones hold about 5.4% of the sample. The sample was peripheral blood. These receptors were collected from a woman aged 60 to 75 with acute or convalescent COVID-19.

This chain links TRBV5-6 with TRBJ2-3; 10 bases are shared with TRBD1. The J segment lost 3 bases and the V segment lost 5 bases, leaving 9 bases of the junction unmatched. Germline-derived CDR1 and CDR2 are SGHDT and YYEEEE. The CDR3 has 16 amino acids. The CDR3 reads CASRRLGQGETDTQYF. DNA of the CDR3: TGTGCCAGCAGGAGGCTTGGACAGGGGGAGACAGATACGCAGTATTTT.

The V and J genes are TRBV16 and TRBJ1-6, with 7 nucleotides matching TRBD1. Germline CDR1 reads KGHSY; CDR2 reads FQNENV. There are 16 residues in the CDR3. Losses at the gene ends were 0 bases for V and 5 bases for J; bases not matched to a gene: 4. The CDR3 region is CASSQSSTGNNSPLHF. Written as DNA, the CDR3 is TGTGCCAGCAGCCAATCGTCGACAGGGAATAATTCACCCCTCCACTTT.

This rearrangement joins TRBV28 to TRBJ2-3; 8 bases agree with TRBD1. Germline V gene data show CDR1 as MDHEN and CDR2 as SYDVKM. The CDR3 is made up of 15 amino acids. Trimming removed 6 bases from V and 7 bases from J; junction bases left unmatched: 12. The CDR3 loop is CASSQGQGGRNTQYF. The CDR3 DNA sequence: TGTGCCAGCAGCCAAGGACAGGGAGGTAGGAATACGCAGTATTTT.

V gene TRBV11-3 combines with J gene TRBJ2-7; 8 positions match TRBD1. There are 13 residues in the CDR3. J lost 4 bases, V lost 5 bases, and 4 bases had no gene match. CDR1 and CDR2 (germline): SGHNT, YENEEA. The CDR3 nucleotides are TGTGCCAGCAGCACCCGGACAGGGTACGAGCAGTACTTC. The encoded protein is CASSTRTGYEQYF.

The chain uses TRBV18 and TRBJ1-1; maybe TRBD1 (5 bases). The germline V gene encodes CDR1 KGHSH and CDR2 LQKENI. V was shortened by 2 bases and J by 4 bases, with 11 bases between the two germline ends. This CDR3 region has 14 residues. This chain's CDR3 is CASSPSGGVTEAFF. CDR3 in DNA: TGTGCCAGCTCACCATCCGGAGGGGTCACTGAAGCTTTCTTT.

CDR3 residues: CASNSRDRGLSEQYF. For the CDR3, the DNA is TGTGCCAGCAACTCCCGGGACAGGGGGCTTAGCGAGCAGTACTTC. The rearrangement uses TRBV5-5 and TRBJ2-7; 12 nucleotides line up with TRBD1. The germline V gene encodes CDR1 SGHKS and CDR2 YYEKEE (reference sequence). Germline trimming cut 6 bases from V and 6 bases from J; bases unmatched to any gene: 10. The CDR3 has 15 amino acids. The full variable domain, with the rest looked up from reference TRBV5-5 and TRBJ2-7, is DAGVTQSPTHLIKTRGQQVTLRCSPISGHKSVSWYQQVLGQGPQFIFQYYEKEERGRGNFPDRFSARQFPNYSSELNVNALLLGDSALYLCASNSRDRGLSEQYFGPGTRLTVT.

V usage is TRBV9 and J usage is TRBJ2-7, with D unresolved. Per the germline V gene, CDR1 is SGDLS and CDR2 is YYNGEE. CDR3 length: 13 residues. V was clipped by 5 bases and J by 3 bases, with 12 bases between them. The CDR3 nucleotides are TGTGCCAGCAGTACTAACGAGGACTACGAGCAGTACTTC. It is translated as CASSTNEDYEQYF.

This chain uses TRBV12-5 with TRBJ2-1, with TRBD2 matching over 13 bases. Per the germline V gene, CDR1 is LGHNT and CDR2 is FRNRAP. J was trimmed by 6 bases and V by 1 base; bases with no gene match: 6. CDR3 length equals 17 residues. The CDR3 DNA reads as TGTGCTAGTGGTTTGGGACTCACTAGCGGGGGGGGCAATGAGCAGTTCTTC. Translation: CASGLGLTSGGGNEQFF. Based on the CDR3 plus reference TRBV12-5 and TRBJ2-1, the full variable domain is DARVTQTPRHKVTEMGQEVTMRCQPILGHNTVFWYRQTMMQGLELLAYFRNRAPLDDSGMPKDRFSAEMPDATLATLKIQPSEPRDSAVYFCASGLGLTSGGGNEQFFGPGTRLTVL.

The CDR3: CASSRRRGQGTGELFF. CDR3 coding DNA: TGTGCCAGCAGCCGTAGGAGGGGGCAAGGCACCGGGGAGCTGTTTTTT. V usage is TRBV5-4 and J usage is TRBJ2-2; TRBD1 is a possible D gene (7 bases). V was pared by 4 bases and J by 4 bases, with 17 bases between. Germline V CDR1 and CDR2: SGHNT, YYREEE (reference sequence). The CDR3 contains 16 residues. The complete variable domain, with remaining parts taken from reference TRBV5-4 and TRBJ2-2, reads ETGVTQSPTHLIKTRGQQVTLRCSSQSGHNTVSWYQQALGQGPQFIFQYYREEENGRGNFPPRFSGLQFPNYSSELNVNALELDDSALYLCASSRRRGQGTGELFFGEGSRLTVL.

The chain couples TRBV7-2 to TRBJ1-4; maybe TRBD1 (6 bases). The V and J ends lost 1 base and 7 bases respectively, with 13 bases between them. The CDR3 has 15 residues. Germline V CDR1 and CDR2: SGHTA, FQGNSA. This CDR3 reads CASSLVPRQVEKLFF. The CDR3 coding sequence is TGTGCCAGCAGCTTAGTTCCGAGACAGGTTGAAAAACTGTTTTTT.

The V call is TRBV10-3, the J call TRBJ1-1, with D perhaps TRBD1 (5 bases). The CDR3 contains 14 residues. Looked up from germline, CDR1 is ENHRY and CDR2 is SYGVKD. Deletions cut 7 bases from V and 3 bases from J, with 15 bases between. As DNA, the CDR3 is TGTGCCATCACAAGCCGGGCGGGGGACACTGAAGCTTTCTTT. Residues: CAITSRAGDTEAFF.

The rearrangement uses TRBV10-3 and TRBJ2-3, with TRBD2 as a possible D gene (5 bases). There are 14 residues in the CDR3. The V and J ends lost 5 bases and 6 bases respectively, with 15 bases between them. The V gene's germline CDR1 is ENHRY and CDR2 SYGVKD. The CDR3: CAISQTGSGDTQYF. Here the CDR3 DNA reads TGTGCCATCAGTCAGACTGGGAGTGGTGATACGCAGTATTTT.

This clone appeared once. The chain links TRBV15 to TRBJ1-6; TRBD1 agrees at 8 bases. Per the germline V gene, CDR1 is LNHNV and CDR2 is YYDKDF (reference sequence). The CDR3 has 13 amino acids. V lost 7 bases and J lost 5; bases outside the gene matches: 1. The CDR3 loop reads CATKQGDNSPLHF. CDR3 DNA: TGTGCCACCAAACAGGGGGATAATTCACCCCTCCACTTT. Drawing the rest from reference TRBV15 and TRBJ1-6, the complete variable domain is DAMVIQNPRYQVTQFGKPVTLSCSQTLNHNVMYWYQQKSSQAPKLLFHYYDKDFNNEADTPDNFQSRRPNTSFCFLDIRSPGLGDTAMYLCATKQGDNSPLHFGNGTRLTVT.

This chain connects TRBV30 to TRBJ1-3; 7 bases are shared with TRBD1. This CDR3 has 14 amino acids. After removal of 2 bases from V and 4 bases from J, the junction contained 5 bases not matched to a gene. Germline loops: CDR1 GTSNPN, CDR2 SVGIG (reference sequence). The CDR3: CAWSQNRGGNTIYF. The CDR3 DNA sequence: TGTGCCTGGAGTCAGAACAGGGGAGGAAACACCATATATTTT.

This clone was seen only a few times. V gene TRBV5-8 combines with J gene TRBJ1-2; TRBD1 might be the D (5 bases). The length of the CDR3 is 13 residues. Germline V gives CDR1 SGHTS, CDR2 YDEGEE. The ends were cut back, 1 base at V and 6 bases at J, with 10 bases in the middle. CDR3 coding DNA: TGTGCCAGCAGCTTGCCAGGGAGGAATGGCTACACCTTC. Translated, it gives CASSLPGRNGYTF.

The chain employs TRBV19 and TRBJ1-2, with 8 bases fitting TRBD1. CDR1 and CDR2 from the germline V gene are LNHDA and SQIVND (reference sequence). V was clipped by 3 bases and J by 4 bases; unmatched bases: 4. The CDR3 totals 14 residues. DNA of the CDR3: TGTGCCAGTAGTATGACAGGGGCGACCTATGGCTACACCTTC. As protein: CASSMTGATYGYTF.

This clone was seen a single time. The CDR3, as DNA: TGTGCCAGCAGGGCGGGGAGGCAATATGGCTACACCTTC. This codes for CASRAGRQYGYTF. The V gene is TRBV27, the J gene TRBJ1-2; D is unresolved. Per germline, CDR1 MNHEY and CDR2 SMNVEV (reference sequence). CDR3 length: 13 residues. The V and J ends lost 6 bases and 5 bases respectively, with 13 bases between them.

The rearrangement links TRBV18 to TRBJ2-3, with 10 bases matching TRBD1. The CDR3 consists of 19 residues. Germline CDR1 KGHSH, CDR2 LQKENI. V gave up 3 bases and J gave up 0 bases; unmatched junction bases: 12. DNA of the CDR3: TGTGCCAGCTCACCCATGACAGGGGGCCTGAAACCTAGCACAGATACGCAGTATTTT. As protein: CASSPMTGGLKPSTDTQYF. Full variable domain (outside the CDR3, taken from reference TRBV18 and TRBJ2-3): NAGVMQNPRHLVRRRGQEARLRCSPMKGHSHVYWYRQLPEEGLKFMVYLQKENIIDESGMPKERFSAEFPKEGPSILRIQQVVRGDSAAYFCASSPMTGGLKPSTDTQYFGPGTRLTVL.